This T cell receptor beta chain was obtained from a study of T cell clonotyping in hematopoietic cell transplantation. Using immunoSEQ multiplex PCR, the repertoire was profiled, and TCRdb retains in-frame clones only, with some absent. The table shows about 4,600 clones, with 65% to 85% occurring only once. This CDR3 is built from 11 residues. The V gene lost 5 bases and the J gene lost 4 bases, with 6 bases spanning the gap. Per germline, CDR1 LGHNA and CDR2 YNFKEQ. Overall study findings and caveats: Higher Inverse Simpson Index values in graft donor and pretransplant recipient predicted broader posttransplant TCR diversity. Few recipient clonotypes overlapped donors; over 95% were de novo at given depth.

With regard to this clone: Its antigen is not identified.

This material consisted of peripheral blood mononuclear cells, taken 100 days after allogeneic stem cell transplant. This chain uses TRBV4-2 with TRBJ2-7; unclear D gene. The clonotype originates from a female patient aged 45-65 years who had an allogeneic stem cell transplant from an unrelated donor, so the T cells may come from the graft donor. Some clones in this sample may be carry-over from other donors' samples. In DNA, the CDR3 is TGTGCCAGCAGCAACCTATACGAGCAGTACTTC. Its protein is CASSNLYEQYF.